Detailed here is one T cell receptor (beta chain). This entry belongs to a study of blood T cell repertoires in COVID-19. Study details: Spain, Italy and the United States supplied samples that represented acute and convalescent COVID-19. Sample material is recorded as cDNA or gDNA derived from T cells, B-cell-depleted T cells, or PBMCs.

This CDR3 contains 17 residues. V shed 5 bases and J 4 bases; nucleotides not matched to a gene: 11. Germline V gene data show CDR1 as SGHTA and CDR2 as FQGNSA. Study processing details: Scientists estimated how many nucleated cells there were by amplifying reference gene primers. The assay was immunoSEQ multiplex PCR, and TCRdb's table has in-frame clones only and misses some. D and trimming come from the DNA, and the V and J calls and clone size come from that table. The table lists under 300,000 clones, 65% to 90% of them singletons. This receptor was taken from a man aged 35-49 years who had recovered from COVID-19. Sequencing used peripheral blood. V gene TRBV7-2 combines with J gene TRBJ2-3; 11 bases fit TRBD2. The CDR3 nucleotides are TGTGCCAGCAGCGCCATAATCACTAGCGGGAGCTCAGATACGCAGTATTTT. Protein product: CASSAIITSGSSDTQYF.